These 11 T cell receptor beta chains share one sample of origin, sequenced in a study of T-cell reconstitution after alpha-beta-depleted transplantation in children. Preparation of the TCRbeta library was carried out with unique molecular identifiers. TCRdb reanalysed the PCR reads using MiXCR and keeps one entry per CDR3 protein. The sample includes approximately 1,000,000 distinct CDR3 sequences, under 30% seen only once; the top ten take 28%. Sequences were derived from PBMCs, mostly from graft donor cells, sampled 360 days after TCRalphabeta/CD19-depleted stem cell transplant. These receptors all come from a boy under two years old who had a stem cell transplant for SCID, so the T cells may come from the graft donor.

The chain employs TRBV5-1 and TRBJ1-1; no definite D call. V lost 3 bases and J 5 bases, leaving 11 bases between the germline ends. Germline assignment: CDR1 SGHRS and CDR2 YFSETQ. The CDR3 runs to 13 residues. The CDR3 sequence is CASSSRTSTEAFF. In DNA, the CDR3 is TGCGCCAGCAGCTCCAGGACCTCGACTGAAGCTTTCTTT. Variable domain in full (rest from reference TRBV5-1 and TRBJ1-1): KAGVTQTPRYLIKTRGQQVTLSCSPISGHRSVSWYQQTPGQGLQFLFEYFSETQRNKGNFPGRFSGRQFSNSRSEMNVSTLELGDSALYLCASSSRTSTEAFFGQGTRLTVV.

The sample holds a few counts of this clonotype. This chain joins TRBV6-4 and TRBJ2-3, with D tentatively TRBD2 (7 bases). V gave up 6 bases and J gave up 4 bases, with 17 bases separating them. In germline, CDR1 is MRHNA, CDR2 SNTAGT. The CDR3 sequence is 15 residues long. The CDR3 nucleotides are TGTGCCAGCAGGCCCCAGGGCGGGGGCCCAGATACGCAGTATTTT. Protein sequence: CASRPQGGGPDTQYF.

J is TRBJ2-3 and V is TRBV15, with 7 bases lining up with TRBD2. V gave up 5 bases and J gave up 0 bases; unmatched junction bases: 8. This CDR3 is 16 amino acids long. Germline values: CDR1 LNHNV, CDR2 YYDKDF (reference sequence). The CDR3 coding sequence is TGTGCCACCAGCCCCGGAGCGGGGCCTAGCACAGATACGCAGTATTTT. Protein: CATSPGAGPSTDTQYF. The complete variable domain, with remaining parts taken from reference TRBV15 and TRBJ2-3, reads DAMVIQNPRYQVTQFGKPVTLSCSQTLNHNVMYWYQQKSSQAPKLLFHYYDKDFNNEADTPDNFQSRRPNTSFCFLDIRSPGLGDTAMYLCATSPGAGPSTDTQYFGPGTRLTVL.

CDR3 residues: CSARDLGTSRRTGELFF. The CDR3 nucleotides read TGCAGTGCTAGAGATTTAGGGACGTCCCGCCGCACCGGGGAGCTGTTTTTT. The V call is TRBV20-1, the J call TRBJ2-2; the D gene could be TRBD1 or TRBD2 (5 bases each). Germline CDR1 DFQATT, CDR2 SNEGSKA (reference sequence). The CDR3 has 17 amino acids. The V and J ends lost 0 bases and 4 bases respectively, with 18 bases between them.

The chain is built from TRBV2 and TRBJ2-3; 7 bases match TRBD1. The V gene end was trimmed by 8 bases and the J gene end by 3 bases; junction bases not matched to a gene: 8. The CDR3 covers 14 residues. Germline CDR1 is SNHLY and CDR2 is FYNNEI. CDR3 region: CASPGAGGTDTQYF. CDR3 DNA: TGTGCCAGCCCCGGAGCAGGGGGAACAGATACGCAGTATTTT.

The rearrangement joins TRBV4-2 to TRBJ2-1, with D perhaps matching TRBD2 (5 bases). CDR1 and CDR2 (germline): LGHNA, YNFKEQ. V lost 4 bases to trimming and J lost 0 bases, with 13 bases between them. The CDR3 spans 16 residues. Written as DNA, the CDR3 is TGTGCCAGCAGCCTCTCGGGGAACCCCTCCTACAATGAGCAGTTCTTC. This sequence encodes CASSLSGNPSYNEQFF.

The CDR3 loop reads CASSYNSEFSPLHF. CDR3 DNA: TGTGCCAGCAGTTACAACAGCGAATTTTCACCCCTCCACTTT. This rearrangement joins TRBV6-5 to TRBJ1-6, with no clear D. The CDR3 consists of 14 residues. V gave up 2 bases and J gave up 9 bases, with 11 bases separating them. Germline V lookup: CDR1 MNHEY, CDR2 SVGAGI.

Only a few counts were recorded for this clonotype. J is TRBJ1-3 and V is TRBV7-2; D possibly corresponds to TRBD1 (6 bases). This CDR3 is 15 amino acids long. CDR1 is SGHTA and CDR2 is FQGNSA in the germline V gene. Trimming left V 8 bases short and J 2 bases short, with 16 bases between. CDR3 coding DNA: TGTGCCAGCGCACTTACAGGGCGGCCTGGAAACACCATATATTTT. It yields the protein CASALTGRPGNTIYF.

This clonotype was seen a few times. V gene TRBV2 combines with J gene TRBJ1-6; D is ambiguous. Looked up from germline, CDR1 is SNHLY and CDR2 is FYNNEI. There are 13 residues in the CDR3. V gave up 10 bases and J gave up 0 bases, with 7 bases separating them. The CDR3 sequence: CAIRSSYNSPLHF. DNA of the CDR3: TGTGCCATCCGGAGCTCCTATAATTCACCCCTCCACTTT.

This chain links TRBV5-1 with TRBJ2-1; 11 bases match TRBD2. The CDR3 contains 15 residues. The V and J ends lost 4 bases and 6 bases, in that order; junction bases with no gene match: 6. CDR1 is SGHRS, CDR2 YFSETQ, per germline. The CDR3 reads CASSQTSGEVNEQFF. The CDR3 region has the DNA TGCGCCAGCAGCCAGACTAGCGGGGAGGTCAATGAGCAGTTCTTC. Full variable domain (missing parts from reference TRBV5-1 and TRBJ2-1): KAGVTQTPRYLIKTRGQQVTLSCSPISGHRSVSWYQQTPGQGLQFLFEYFSETQRNKGNFPGRFSGRQFSNSRSEMNVSTLELGDSALYLCASSQTSGEVNEQFFGPGTRLTVL.

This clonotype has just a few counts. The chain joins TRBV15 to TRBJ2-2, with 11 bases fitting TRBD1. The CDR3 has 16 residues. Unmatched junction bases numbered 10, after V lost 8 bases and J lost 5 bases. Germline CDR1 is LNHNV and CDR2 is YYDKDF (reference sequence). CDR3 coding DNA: TGTGCCACCTTCTCCCCGGGACAGGGGGGAACCGGGGAGCTGTTTTTT. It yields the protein CATFSPGQGGTGELFF.